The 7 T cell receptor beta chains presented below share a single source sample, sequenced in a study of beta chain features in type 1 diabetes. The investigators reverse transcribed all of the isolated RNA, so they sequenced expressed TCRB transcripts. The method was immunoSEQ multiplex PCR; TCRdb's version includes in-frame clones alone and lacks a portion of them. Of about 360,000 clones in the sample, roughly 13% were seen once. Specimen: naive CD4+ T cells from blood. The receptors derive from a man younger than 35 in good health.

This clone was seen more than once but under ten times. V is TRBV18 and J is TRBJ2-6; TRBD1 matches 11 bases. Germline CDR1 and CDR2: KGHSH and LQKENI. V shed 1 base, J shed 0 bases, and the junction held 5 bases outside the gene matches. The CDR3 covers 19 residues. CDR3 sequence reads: CASSPQWTGGPSGANVLTF. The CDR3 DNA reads TGTGCCAGCTCACCACAATGGACAGGGGGCCCCTCTGGGGCCAACGTCCTGACTTTC.

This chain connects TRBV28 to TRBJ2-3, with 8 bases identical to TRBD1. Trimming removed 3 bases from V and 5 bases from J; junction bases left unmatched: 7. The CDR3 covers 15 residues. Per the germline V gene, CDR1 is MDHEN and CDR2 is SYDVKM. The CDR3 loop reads CASSFGRRGLDTQYF. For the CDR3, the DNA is TGTGCCAGCAGTTTTGGGCGCAGGGGGCTAGATACGCAGTATTTT.

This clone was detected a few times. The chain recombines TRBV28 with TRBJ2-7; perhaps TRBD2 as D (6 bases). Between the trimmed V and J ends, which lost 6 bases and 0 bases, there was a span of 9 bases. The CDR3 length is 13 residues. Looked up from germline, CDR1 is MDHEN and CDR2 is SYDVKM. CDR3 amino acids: CASSPGDSYEQYF. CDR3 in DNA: TGTGCCAGCAGCCCGGGGGACTCCTACGAGCAGTACTTC. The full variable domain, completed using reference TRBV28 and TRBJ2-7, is DVKVTQSSRYLVKRTGEKVFLECVQDMDHENMFWYRQDPGLGLRLIYFSYDVKMKEKGDIPEGYSVSREKKERFSLILESASTNQTSMYLCASSPGDSYEQYFGPGTRLTVT.

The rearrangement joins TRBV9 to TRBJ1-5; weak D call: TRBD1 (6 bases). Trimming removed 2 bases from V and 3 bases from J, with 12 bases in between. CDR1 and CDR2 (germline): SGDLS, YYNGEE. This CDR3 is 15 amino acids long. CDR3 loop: CASSVSQGDNQPQHF. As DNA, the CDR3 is TGTGCCAGCAGCGTCTCACAGGGCGACAATCAGCCCCAGCATTTT.

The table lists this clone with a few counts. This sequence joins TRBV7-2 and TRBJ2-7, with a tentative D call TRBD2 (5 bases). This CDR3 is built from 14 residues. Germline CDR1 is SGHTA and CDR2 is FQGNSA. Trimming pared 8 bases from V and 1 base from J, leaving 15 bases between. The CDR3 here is CASSREVLSYEQYF. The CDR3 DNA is TGTGCCAGCTCCCGGGAAGTGCTGTCCTACGAGCAGTACTTC.

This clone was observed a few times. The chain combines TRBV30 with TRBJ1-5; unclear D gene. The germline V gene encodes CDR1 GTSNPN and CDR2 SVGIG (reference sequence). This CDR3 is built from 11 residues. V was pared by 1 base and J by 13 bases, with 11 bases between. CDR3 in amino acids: CAWSAGEAQHF. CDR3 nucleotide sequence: TGTGCCTGGAGTGCTGGTGAGGCTCAGCATTTT.

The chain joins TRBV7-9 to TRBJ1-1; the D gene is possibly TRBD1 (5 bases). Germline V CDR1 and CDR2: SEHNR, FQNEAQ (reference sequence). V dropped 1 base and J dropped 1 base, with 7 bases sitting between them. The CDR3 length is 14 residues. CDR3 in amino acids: CASSLGTKNTEAFF. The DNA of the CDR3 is TGTGCCAGCAGCTTAGGGACAAAGAACACTGAAGCTTTCTTT.